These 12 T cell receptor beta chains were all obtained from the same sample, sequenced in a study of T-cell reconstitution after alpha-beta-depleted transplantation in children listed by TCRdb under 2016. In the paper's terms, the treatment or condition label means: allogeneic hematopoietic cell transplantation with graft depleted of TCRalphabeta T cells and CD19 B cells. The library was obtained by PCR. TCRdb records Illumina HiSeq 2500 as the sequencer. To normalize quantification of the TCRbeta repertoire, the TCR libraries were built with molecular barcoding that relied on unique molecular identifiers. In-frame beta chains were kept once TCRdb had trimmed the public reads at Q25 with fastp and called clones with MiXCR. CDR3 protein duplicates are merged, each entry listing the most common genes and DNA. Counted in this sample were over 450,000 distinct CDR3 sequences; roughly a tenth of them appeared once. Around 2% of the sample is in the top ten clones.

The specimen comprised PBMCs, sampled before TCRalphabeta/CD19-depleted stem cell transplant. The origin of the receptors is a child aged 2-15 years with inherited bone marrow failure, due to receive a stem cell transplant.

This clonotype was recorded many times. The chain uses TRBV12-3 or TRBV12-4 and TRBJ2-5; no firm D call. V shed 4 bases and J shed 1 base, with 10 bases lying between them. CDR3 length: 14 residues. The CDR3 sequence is CASSYRWGQETQYF. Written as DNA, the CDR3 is TGTGCCAGCAGTTACCGTTGGGGCCAAGAGACCCAGTACTTC.

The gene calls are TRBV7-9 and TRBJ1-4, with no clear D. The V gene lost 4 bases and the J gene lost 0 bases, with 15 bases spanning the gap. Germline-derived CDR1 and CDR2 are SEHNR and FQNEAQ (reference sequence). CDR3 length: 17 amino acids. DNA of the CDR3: TGTGCCAGCAGCTCCCCTCCCACGGGTGCAACTAATGAAAAACTGTTTTTT. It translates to CASSSPPTGATNEKLFF.

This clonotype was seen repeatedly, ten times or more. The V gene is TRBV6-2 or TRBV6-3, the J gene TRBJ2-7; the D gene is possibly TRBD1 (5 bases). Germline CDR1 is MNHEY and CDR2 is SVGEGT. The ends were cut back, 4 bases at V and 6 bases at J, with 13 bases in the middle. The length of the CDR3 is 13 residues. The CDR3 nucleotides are TGTGCCAGCAGTTGGCAGCAGGGCGGCGAGCAGTACTTC. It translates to CASSWQQGGEQYF.

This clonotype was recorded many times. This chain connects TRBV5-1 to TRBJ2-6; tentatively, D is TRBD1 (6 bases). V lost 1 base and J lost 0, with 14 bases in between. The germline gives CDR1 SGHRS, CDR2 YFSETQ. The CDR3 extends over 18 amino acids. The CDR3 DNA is TGCGCCAGCAGCTTGTCTGGACAGAAAGTCTCTGGGGCCAACGTCCTGACTTTC. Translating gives CASSLSGQKVSGANVLTF.

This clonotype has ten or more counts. Here the CDR3 DNA reads TGTGCCAGCAGCGAAGGGGGGAGCGGCTACAATGAGCAGTTCTTC. This encodes CASSEGGSGYNEQFF. The genes are TRBV7-9 and TRBJ2-1; TRBD1 or TRBD2 may be the D gene (6 bases each). V was cut by 5 bases and J by 3 bases, with 14 bases left in between. The CDR3 loop spans 15 amino acids. Germline lookup yields CDR1 SEHNR and CDR2 FQNEAQ (reference sequence). The entire variable domain, with the rest obtained from reference TRBV7-9 and TRBJ2-1, is as follows: DTGVSQNPRHKITKRGQNVTFRCDPISEHNRLYWYRQTLGQGPEFLTYFQNEAQLEKSRLLSDRFSAERPKGSFSTLEIQRTEQGDSAMYLCASSEGGSGYNEQFFGPGTRLTVL.

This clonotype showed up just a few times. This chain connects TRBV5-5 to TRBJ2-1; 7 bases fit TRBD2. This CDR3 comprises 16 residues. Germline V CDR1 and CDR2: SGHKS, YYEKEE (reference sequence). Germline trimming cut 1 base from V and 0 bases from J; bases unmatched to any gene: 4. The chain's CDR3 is CASSLRASGSYNEQFF. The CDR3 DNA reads TGTGCCAGCAGCTTGAGGGCTAGCGGCTCCTACAATGAGCAGTTCTTC.

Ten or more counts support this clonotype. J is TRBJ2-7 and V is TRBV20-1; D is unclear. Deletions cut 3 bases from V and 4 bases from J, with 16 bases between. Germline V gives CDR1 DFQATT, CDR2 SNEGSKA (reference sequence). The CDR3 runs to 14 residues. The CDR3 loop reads CSASDSFIGYEQYF. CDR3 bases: TGCAGTGCTAGTGATAGTTTTATCGGGTACGAGCAGTACTTC.

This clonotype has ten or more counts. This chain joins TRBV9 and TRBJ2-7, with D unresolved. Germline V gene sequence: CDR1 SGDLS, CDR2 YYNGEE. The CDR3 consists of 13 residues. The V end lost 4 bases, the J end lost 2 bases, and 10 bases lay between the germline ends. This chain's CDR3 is CASSPGVTYEQYF. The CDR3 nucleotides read TGTGCCAGCAGCCCGGGCGTGACCTACGAGCAGTACTTC.

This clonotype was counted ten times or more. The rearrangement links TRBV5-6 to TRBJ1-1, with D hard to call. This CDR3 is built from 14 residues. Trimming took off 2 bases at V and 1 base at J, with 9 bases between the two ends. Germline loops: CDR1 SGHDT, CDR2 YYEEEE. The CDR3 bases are TGTGCCAGCAGCTTACCGCTGGGGAACACTGAAGCTTTCTTT. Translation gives CASSLPLGNTEAFF.

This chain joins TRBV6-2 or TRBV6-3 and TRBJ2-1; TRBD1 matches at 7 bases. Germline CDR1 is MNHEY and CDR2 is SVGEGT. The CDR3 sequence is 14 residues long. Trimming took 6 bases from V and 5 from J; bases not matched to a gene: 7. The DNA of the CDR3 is TGTGCCAGCAGGTCCCGACAGGGCCACAATGAGCAGTTCTTC. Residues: CASRSRQGHNEQFF.

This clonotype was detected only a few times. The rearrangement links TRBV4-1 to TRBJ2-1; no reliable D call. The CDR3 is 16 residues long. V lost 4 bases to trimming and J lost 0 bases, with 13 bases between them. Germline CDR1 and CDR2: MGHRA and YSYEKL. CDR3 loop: CASSPRPSLSYNEQFF. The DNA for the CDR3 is TGCGCCAGCAGCCCCCGACCCAGTCTCTCCTACAATGAGCAGTTCTTC.

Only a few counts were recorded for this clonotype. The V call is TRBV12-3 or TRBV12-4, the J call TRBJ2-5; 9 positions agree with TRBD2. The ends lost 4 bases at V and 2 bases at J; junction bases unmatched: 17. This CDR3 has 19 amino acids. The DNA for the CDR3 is TGTGCCAGCAGTTCAACCTATGGACTAGCGCAGGGACTTCAAGAGACCCAGTACTTC. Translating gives CASSSTYGLAQGLQETQYF.